Reported below is one T cell receptor (beta chain). What it binds is unknown. The sample comes from a study of T cell responses to AZD1222 COVID-19 vaccine. Whole-study findings and limits: Donors were largely white British and mainly female; clonal diversity was possibly underestimated.

Assay used: immunoSEQ multiplex PCR; TCRdb lists only in-frame clones, some missing. The repertoire consists of roughly 99,000 clones, with 75% to 95% occurring once and the leading ten covering about 6.8%. Sequencing was performed on peripheral blood, taken 28 days after the second AZD1222 dose. The receptor comes from an adult who received the AZD1222 COVID-19 vaccine.

CDR3 coding DNA: TGTGCCAGCCTCGGACGGTATAGGGATCAGCCCCAGCATTTT. Its translation: CASLGRYRDQPQHF. This chain connects TRBV6-5 to TRBJ1-5; no clear D. Germline CDR1 and CDR2: MNHEY and SVGAGI. The CDR3 consists of 14 residues. Trimming removed 8 bases at V and 5 bases at J, with 16 bases between.